This TCR beta chain was identified during a study of Ad26.COV2.S vaccination and SARS-CoV-2 variants (dated by TCRdb to the early 2020s). Turning to the overall study: Donors in the vaccine arm were drawn from COV1001, a phase I-IIa trial of Ad26.COV2.S in healthy adults that was multicentre, randomized, double-blind and placebo-controlled. Participants in the trial were split at random into five groups of five each, receiving low-dose or high-dose Ad26.COV2.S once or twice, or else placebo on both occasions. TCRbeta repertoire sequencing served as the tool for gauging how specific and how broad the SARS-CoV-2-reactive T cell receptors were following Ad26.COV2.S vaccination. A total of 32 samples were included in the TCR-sequenced set, comprising about 20 Ad26.COV2.S vaccine recipients, 5 placebo recipients and 8 SARS-CoV-2 convalescent individuals. Dosing of Ad26.COV2.S was intramuscular, at either 5x10^10 or 1x10^11 viral particles, delivered as one shot or as two shots spaced 56 days apart. Investigators did not know the trial group allocation while performing experiments and assessing outcomes.

Points the paper makes about the study in general: Comparable non-spike TCR breadth was observed between vaccine and placebo recipients, consistent with only spike being contained in the vaccine. After vaccination, substantial breadth of spike-specific CD8+ and CD4+ T cell responses was reported. Comparing responses between vaccine doses or regimens was not something the study was powered to do. Compared with placebo recipients, Ad26.COV2.S recipients showed higher spike-specific TCR breadth (P = 0.0014). The authors noted that the TCR breadth and depth analyses may have underestimated total T cell responses.

The immunoSEQ Assay was the method used to sequence TCRbeta CDR3 regions. After extraction, genomic DNA underwent amplification by bias-controlled multiplex PCR, followed by high-throughput sequencing. On the study's bioinformatics: Collapsing and filtering of sequences were performed to quantify the absolute abundance of each unique TCRbeta CDR3 region. T cell fraction was estimated by normalization of TCRbeta template counts to usable DNA, with usable DNA being measured through amplification of reference genes present in all nucleated cells. Repertoire TCRs were annotated as SARS-CoV-2-specific by exact matching of V gene, CDR3 amino acid sequence and J gene to a known reactive TCR set. MIRA supplied the reference SARS-CoV-2 TCR set, which was filtered for enrichment in COVID-19-positive ImmuneCODE repertoires so that public or cross-reactive TCRs were removed. Drawing on the MIRA antigens, annotated TCRs were analysed further at the level of specific ORF or position within ORF. Breadth was defined as the number of annotated unique rearrangements divided by the total number of unique productive rearrangements, and depth was defined as the summed frequency of the annotated unique rearrangements. Group comparisons of TCR breadth used two-sided Wilcoxon rank-sum tests. The immuneACCESS repertoire file appears here via TCRdb, limited to in-frame rearrangements. These files lack a portion of the clones; in checked studies, under half of the deficit traces to unresolved V genes, and the cause of the others is not known. V, J and clone size derive from that table, while D and trimming were established from the DNA sequence. Present in this sample are about 400,000 clones, approximately 90% of which were seen just once. In total, the top ten clones hold around 1.8% of the sample.

The treatment or condition tag for this specimen amounts to: 15 to 20 received Ad26.COV2.S at low or high dose, single or two shots; 5 received placebo; per-sample allocation not given. Repertoires of vaccine and placebo recipients were sequenced from samples collected on day 63 after the first injection. Cohort 1b enrolled fewer than 30 adults aged 18-55 years at a single site in Boston, USA, between 29 July and 7 August 2020. As a vaccine, Ad26.COV2.S was a replication-incompetent adenovirus type 26 vector that expressed a prefusion-stabilized SARS-CoV-2 spike protein derived from the original Wuhan strain. The CDR3 spans 15 residues, from the cysteine through the phenylalanine. The entry retains the CDR3 DNA only, 45 bases that are in frame from base 1. V is pared back by 0 bases and J by 5 bases, with 14 bases lying between the germline termini. Reading the germline V gene gives CDR1 KGHSH and CDR2 LQKENI.

Details on this clone: The antigen it binds to is not known. No per-base quality is available; no much larger clone lies one base away.

The sequence came from a person aged 18-60 years who received the Ad26.COV2.S COVID-19 vaccine or a placebo. This chain joins TRBV18 to TRBJ2-7, with the D call perhaps TRBD1 or TRBD2, each one matching 5 bases. The sequencing here drew on peripheral blood, taken in a trial of Ad26.COV2.S vaccine versus placebo. The DNA is as follows: TGTGCCAGCTCACCACCGGGCAGGGACGACCACGAGCAGTACTTC. Protein translation: CASSPPGRDDHEQYF.